The subject of this entry is one TCR beta chain. The antigen is unknown. Reverse transcribing all isolated RNA meant expressed TCRB transcripts were sequenced. Sequencing of naive, central memory and regulatory T cell samples gave an average of around 3.5 million reads. Profiling relied on immunoSEQ multiplex PCR, and the TCRdb table lists in-frame clones only, not all of them. The sample holds about half a million clones, roughly 10% seen once. This sample is drawn from a study of beta chain features in type 1 diabetes. Study results and caveats: Patients and controls would be equally affected if PCR favored shorter templates. Whether HLA type influences TCRB rearrangement remained unresolved here.

Sequencing input: naive CD4+ T cells from blood. This clonotype was obtained from a woman between 18 and 29 years old in good health.

CDR3: CASSQVIGGDTQYF. DNA for the CDR3: TGCGCCAGCAGCCAGGTCATCGGCGGAGATACGCAGTATTTT. The chain couples TRBV4-3 to TRBJ2-3; D not resolved. Deletions cut 3 bases from V and 5 bases from J, with 12 bases between. CDR1 and CDR2 (germline): LGHNA, YSLEER. The CDR3 length is 14 residues.